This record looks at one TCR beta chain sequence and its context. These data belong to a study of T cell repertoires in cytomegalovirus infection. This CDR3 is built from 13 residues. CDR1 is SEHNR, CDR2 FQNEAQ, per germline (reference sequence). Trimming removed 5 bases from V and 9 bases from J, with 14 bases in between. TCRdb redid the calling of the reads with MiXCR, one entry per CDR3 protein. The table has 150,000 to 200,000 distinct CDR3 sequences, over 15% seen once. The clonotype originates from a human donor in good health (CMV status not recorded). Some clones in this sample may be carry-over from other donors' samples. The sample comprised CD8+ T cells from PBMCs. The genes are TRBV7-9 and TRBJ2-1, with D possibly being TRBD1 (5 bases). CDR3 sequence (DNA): TGTGCCAGCAGCGCAGACAGATCCGGTGAGCAGTTCTTC. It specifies CASSADRSGEQFF.